These 4 T cell receptor beta chains came from one sample sequenced in a study of blood T cell repertoires in COVID-19. Sequenced by immunoSEQ multiplex PCR; TCRdb stores in-frame clones only, minus some. Found here are around 200,000 clones, around 80% of them singletons; the top ten hold more than 12%. Sequenced: peripheral blood. The receptors derive from a woman aged 65 to 85 with COVID-19, enrolled during active disease.

The gene calls are TRBV24-1 and TRBJ1-2; a weak D match, TRBD1 (5 bases). CDR1 and CDR2 from the germline V gene are KGHDR and SFDVKD. V lost 3 bases to trimming and J lost 1 base, with 8 bases between them. The CDR3 has 14 amino acids. This CDR3 is CATSDPTVNYGYTF. In nucleotides, the CDR3 is TGTGCCACCAGTGATCCGACAGTTAACTATGGCTACACCTTC.

The chain carries TRBV18 and TRBJ1-2; D remains ambiguous. The V gene lost 2 bases and the J gene lost 3 bases, with 7 bases spanning the gap. This CDR3 has 13 amino acids. CDR1 is KGHSH, CDR2 LQKENI, per germline. CDR3 protein: CASSPTRDYGYTF. The CDR3 nucleotides read TGTGCCAGCTCACCAACGAGGGACTATGGCTACACCTTC.

Written as DNA, the CDR3 is TGTGCCTGGATGCCCAGGTTCTCCGGGGAGCTGTTTTTT. This translates into CAWMPRFSGELFF. The chain is built from TRBV30 and TRBJ2-2; no definite D call. Germline V gene data show CDR1 as GTSNPN and CDR2 as SVGIG (reference sequence). Trimming cost V 4 bases and J 6 bases, with 12 bases left between them. This CDR3 region has 13 residues.

The gene calls are TRBV19 and TRBJ2-1; the D is unclear. Germline CDR1 and CDR2: LNHDA and SQIVND (reference sequence). The ends were cut back, 6 bases at V and 6 bases at J, with 15 bases in the middle. This CDR3 is 14 amino acids long. The CDR3 DNA sequence: TGTGCCAGTAGGCCGGGTCGACGGTCCAATGAGCAGTTCTTC. Protein product: CASRPGRRSNEQFF. The variable domain in full, with the rest retrieved from reference TRBV19 and TRBJ2-1, is DGGITQSPKYLFRKEGQNVTLSCEQNLNHDAMYWYRQDPGQGLRLIYYSQIVNDFQKGDIAEGYSVSREKKESFPLTVTSAQKNPTAFYLCASRPGRRSNEQFFGPGTRLTVL.